This record covers a single T cell receptor beta chain. Its specificity is unknown. This record comes from a study of early T cells in non-severe SARS-CoV-2 infection. General study points: CD4 and private specificities were missed by VDJdb matching, which favored anti-spike CD8 responses.

V dropped 4 bases and J dropped 6 bases, with 5 bases sitting between them. There are 12 residues in the CDR3. The germline V gene has CDR1 SGHNT and CDR2 YYREEE (reference sequence). The TCR library protocol was used to attach unique molecular identifiers. These identifiers were attached to individual cDNA molecules. TCRdb passed the 5' RACE reads through MiXCR, listing each CDR3 protein once. In the table there are around 100,000 distinct CDR3 sequences, about 15% of which are singletons. Sequencing input: whole blood. V and J are TRBV5-4 and TRBJ1-6; D is unresolved. The TCR sequence derives from an adult who was a healthcare worker with PCR-confirmed SARS-CoV-2 infection or an uninfected control (not recorded which). CDR3 coding DNA: TGTGCCAGCAGCAGTACTAATTCACCCCTCCACTTT. Its protein is CASSSTNSPLHF.